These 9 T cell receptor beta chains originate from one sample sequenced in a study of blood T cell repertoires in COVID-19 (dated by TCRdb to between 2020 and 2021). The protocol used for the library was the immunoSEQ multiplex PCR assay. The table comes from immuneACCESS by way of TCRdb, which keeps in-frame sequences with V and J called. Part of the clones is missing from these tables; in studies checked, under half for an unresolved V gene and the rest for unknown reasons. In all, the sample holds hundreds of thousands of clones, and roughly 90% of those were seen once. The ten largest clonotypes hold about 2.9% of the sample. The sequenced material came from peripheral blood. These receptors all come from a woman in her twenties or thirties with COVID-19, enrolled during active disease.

The DNA of the CDR3 is TGCGCCAGCAGCCAAGATTGGGGGGTCGGTAGGGCAGATACGCAGTATTTT. Protein: CASSQDWGVGRADTQYF. The chain couples TRBV4-1 to TRBJ2-3, with D perhaps matching TRBD2 (6 bases). Germline CDR1 and CDR2: MGHRA and YSYEKL. The CDR3 is 17 residues long. V lost 0 bases and J lost 4, with 17 bases in between.

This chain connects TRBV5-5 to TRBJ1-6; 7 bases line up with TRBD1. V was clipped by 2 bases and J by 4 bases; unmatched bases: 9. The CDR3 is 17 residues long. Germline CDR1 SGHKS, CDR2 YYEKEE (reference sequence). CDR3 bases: TGTGCCAGCAGCTTTTCTCCAGGGGGTCTTTATAATTCACCCCTCCACTTT. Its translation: CASSFSPGGLYNSPLHF.

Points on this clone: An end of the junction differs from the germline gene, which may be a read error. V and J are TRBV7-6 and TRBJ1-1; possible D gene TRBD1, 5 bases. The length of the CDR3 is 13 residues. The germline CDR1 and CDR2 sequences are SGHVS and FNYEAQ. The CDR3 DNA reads TGTGCCAGCAGCTTAGGTGGGGGGACTGCAGCTTTCTTT. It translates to CASSLGGGTAAFF.

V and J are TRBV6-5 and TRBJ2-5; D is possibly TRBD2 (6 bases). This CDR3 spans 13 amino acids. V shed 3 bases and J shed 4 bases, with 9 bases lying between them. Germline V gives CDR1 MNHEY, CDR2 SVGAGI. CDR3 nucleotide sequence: TGTGCCAGCAGTTATTTCGGGGGAGAGACCCAGTACTTC. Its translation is CASSYFGGETQYF.

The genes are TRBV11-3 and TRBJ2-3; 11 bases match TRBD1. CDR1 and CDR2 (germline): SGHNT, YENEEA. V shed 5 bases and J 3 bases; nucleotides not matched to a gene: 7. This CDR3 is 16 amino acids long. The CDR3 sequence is CASSQGDRGYTDTQYF. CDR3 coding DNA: TGTGCCAGCAGCCAGGGGGACAGGGGGTATACAGATACGCAGTATTTT.

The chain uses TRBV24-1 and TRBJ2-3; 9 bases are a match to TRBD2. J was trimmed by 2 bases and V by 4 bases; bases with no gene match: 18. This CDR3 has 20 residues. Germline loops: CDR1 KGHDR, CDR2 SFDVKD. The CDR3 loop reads CATSDLLSGSSKGATDTQYF. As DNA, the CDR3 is TGTGCCACCAGTGACTTACTTAGCGGGAGCTCAAAGGGGGCCACAGATACGCAGTATTTT.

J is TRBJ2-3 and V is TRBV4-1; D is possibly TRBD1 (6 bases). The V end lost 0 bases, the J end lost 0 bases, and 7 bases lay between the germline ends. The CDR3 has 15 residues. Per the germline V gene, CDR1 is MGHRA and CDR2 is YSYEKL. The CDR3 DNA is TGCGCCAGCAGCCAAGATAGGGGGAGCACAGATACGCAGTATTTT. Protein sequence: CASSQDRGSTDTQYF.

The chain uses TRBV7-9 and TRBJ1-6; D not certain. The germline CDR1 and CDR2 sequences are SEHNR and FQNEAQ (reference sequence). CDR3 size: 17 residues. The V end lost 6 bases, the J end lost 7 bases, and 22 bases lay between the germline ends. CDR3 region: CASSNNPGSSSNSPLHF. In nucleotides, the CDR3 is TGTGCCAGCAGTAATAACCCGGGTTCATCTTCGAATTCACCCCTCCACTTT. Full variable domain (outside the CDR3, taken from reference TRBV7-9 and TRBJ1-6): DTGVSQNPRHKITKRGQNVTFRCDPISEHNRLYWYRQTLGQGPEFLTYFQNEAQLEKSRLLSDRFSAERPKGSFSTLEIQRTEQGDSAMYLCASSNNPGSSSNSPLHFGNGTRLTVT.

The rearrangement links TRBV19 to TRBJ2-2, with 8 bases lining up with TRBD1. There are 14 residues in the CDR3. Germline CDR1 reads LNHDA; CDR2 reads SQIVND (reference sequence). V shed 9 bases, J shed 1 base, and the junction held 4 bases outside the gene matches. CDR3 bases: TGTGCCAGCCAAGGGACAGGGAACACCGGGGAGCTGTTTTTT. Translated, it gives CASQGTGNTGELFF.